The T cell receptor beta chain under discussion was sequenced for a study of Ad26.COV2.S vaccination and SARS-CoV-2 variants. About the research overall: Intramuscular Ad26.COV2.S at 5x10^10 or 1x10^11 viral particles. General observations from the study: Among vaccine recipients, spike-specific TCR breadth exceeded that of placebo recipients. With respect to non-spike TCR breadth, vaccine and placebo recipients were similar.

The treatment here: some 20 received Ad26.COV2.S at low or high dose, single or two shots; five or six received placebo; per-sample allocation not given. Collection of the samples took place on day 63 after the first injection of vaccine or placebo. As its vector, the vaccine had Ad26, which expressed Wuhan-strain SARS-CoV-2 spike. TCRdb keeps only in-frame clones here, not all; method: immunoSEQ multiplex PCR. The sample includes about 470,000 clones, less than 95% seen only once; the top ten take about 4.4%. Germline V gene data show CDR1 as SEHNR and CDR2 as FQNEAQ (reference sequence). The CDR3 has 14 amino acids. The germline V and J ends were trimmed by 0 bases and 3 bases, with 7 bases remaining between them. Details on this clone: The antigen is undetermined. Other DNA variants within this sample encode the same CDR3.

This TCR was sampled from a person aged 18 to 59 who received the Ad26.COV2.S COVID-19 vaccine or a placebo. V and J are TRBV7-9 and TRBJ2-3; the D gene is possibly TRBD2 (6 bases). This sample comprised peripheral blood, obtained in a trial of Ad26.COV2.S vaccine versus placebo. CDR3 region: CASSLAGGTDTQYF. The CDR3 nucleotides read TGTGCCAGCAGCTTAGCGGGGGGAACAGATACGCAGTATTTT.